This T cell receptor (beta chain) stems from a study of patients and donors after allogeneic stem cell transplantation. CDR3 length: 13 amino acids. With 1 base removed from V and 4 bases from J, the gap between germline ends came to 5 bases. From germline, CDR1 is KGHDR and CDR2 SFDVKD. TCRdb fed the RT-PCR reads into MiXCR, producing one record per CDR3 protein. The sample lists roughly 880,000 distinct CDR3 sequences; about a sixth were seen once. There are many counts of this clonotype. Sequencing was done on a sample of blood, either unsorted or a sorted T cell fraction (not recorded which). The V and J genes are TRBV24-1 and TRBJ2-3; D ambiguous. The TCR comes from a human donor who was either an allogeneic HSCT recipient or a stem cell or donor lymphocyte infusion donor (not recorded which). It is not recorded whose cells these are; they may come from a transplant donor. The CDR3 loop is CATSDFYADTQYF. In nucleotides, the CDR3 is TGTGCCACCAGTGATTTTTATGCAGATACGCAGTATTTT.